A single sample is the source of the 32 T cell receptor beta chains below, sequenced in a study of T cell changes during pregnancy in multiple sclerosis. The table came from immunoSEQ multiplex PCR; TCRdb's copy has only in-frame clones and leaves some out. The profile shows tens of thousands of clones, just over 90% of them singletons. The sample was peripheral blood, taken in the third trimester of pregnancy. The source of these receptors is a female donor in good health, enrolled as a control in a pregnancy study.

The J gene is TRBJ2-7, the V gene TRBV27; perhaps TRBD2 as D (6 bases). The CDR3 length is 16 residues. V dropped 5 bases and J dropped 2 bases, with 19 bases sitting between them. Germline loops: CDR1 MNHEY, CDR2 SMNVEV (reference sequence). The DNA of the CDR3 is TGTGCCAGCAGTGAAATGGGACTGACGATTCCCTACGAGCAGTACTTC. It yields the protein CASSEMGLTIPYEQYF.

J is TRBJ2-1 and V is TRBV11-3; 13 bases align to TRBD2. Losses at the gene ends were 3 bases for V and 7 bases for J; bases not matched to a gene: 6. The germline gives CDR1 SGHNT, CDR2 YENEEA. This CDR3 region has 16 residues. DNA for the CDR3: TGTGCCAGCAGCTTTGCGGGACTAGCGGGACGTAATGAGCAGTTCTTC. Protein sequence: CASSFAGLAGRNEQFF. The whole variable domain, filled in from reference TRBV11-3 and TRBJ2-1, reads EAGVVQSPRYKIIEKKQPVAFWCNPISGHNTLYWYLQNLGQGPELLIRYENEEAVDDSQLPKDRFSAERLKGVDSTLKIQPAELGDSAVYLCASSFAGLAGRNEQFFGPGTRLTVL.

As to this clone: The sample carries other DNA sequences with the same CDR3. This rearrangement joins TRBV28 to TRBJ2-1; D is unclear. CDR3 length: 11 amino acids. Germline V gives CDR1 MDHEN, CDR2 SYDVKM. V was shortened by 3 bases and J by 7 bases, with 4 bases between the two germline ends. In nucleotides, the CDR3 is TGTGCCAGCAGTTTTAGTAATGAGCAGTTCTTC. It codes for CASSFSNEQFF.

The chain links TRBV6-1 to TRBJ1-4; no clear D. Trimming shortened V by 2 bases and J by 8 bases, and 6 bases separated the two germline ends. The CDR3 totals 12 residues. Germline CDR1 MNHNS, CDR2 SASEGT. The CDR3 sequence is CASSEPGEKLFF. As DNA, the CDR3 is TGTGCCAGCAGTGAACCAGGCGAAAAACTGTTTTTT.

This chain joins TRBV5-1 and TRBJ1-5; the D is unclear. V dropped 0 bases and J dropped 5 bases, with 9 bases sitting between them. The CDR3 totals 14 residues. Looked up from germline, CDR1 is SGHRS and CDR2 is YFSETQ. The CDR3 coding sequence is TGCGCCAGCAGCTTGGGAGGGTGGGATCAGCCCCAGCATTTT. It codes for CASSLGGWDQPQHF.

V and J are TRBV7-9 and TRBJ2-5; 8 bases map to TRBD2. V lost 6 bases and J lost 2; bases outside the gene matches: 2. CDR3 length: 13 amino acids. CDR1 is SEHNR, CDR2 FQNEAQ, per germline (reference sequence). The CDR3 region has the DNA TGTGCCAGCAGGACTAGCGTACAAGAGACCCAGTACTTC. Translated, it gives CASRTSVQETQYF.

The V call is TRBV2, the J call TRBJ2-3; D is perhaps TRBD2 (6 bases). CDR1 and CDR2 (germline): SNHLY, FYNNEI. Trimming shortened V by 5 bases and J by 7 bases, and 22 bases separated the two germline ends. The CDR3 is made up of 16 amino acids. CDR3 bases: TGTGCCAGCAGTACCCTCTGGGACTTCCCAGTTAATACGCAGTATTTT. Translation: CASSTLWDFPVNTQYF.

The chain employs TRBV30 and TRBJ2-7; no clear D. V dropped 2 bases and J dropped 4 bases, with 12 bases sitting between them. The germline V gene has CDR1 GTSNPN and CDR2 SVGIG (reference sequence). CDR3 length: 13 residues. CDR3 DNA sequence: TGTGCCTGGAGTCCCCCGTGGCCATACGAGCAGTACTTC. This codes for CAWSPPWPYEQYF.

The chain combines TRBV7-9 with TRBJ1-4, with 9 bases lining up with TRBD1. Trimming at V came to 5 bases and at J to 8 bases, leaving 9 bases not matched to a gene. The CDR3 totals 15 residues. Germline CDR1 reads SEHNR; CDR2 reads FQNEAQ (reference sequence). The CDR3 DNA reads as TGTGCCAGCAGCAGAGGACAGGGGAGGAGGGAAAAACTGTTTTTT. This codes for CASSRGQGRREKLFF. Filled out from reference TRBV7-9 and TRBJ1-4, the complete variable domain reads DTGVSQNPRHKITKRGQNVTFRCDPISEHNRLYWYRQTLGQGPEFLTYFQNEAQLEKSRLLSDRFSAERPKGSFSTLEIQRTEQGDSAMYLCASSRGQGRREKLFFGSGTQLSVL.

This chain links TRBV2 with TRBJ1-1; TRBD1 matches 7 bases. The junction had 6 bases not matched to a gene; V was cut back by 7 bases and J by 4 bases. From germline, CDR1 is SNHLY and CDR2 FYNNEI. The CDR3 has 13 residues. The CDR3 loop is CASTKGAGTEAFF. The CDR3 region has the DNA TGTGCCAGCACTAAGGGGGCGGGCACTGAAGCTTTCTTT.

V is TRBV4-2 and J is TRBJ2-7, with a weak D call TRBD2 (6 bases). CDR1 and CDR2 (germline): LGHNA, YNFKEQ. V lost 4 bases and J 5 bases, leaving 15 bases between the germline ends. The CDR3 is 14 amino acids. CDR3 DNA: TGTGCCAGCAGCCCTCTGCGGCGGGGCGACGAGCAGTACTTC. Translation: CASSPLRRGDEQYF.

For the CDR3, the DNA is TGTGCCAGCAGCTTGAGGCTGCAAGAGACCCAGTACTTC. Translating gives CASSLRLQETQYF. The chain links TRBV13 to TRBJ2-5; no firm D call. This CDR3 is built from 13 residues. From germline, CDR1 is PRHDT and CDR2 FYEKMQ (reference sequence). The ends were cut back, 3 bases at V and 2 bases at J, with 7 bases in the middle.

CDR3 nucleotide sequence: TGTGCCTGGAGTCTAGCCGGGACAGGGGGCTCAGCCCAGCATTTT. This codes for CAWSLAGTGGSAQHF. V and J are TRBV30 and TRBJ1-5, with 12 nucleotides matching TRBD1. Germline V gene data show CDR1 as GTSNPN and CDR2 as SVGIG (reference sequence). The CDR3 length is 15 residues. Trimming removed 2 bases from V and 11 bases from J; junction bases left unmatched: 10. The variable domain in full, completed from reference TRBV30 and TRBJ1-5, reads SQTIHQWPATLVQPVGSPLSLECTVEGTSNPNLYWYRQAAGRGLQLLFYSVGIGQISSEVPQNLSASRPQDRQFILSSKKLLLSDSGFYLCAWSLAGTGGSAQHFGDGTRLSIL.

This clone was seen more than once but under ten times. CDR3 coding DNA: TGTGCCAGCACCGAGGATAGCAATCAGCCCCAGCATTTT. It codes for CASTEDSNQPQHF. The chain is built from TRBV2 and TRBJ1-5; D is unclear. V dropped 7 bases and J dropped 0 bases, with 7 bases sitting between them. This CDR3 has 13 residues. The germline gives CDR1 SNHLY, CDR2 FYNNEI.

The V call is TRBV19, the J call TRBJ2-1; D is possibly TRBD2 (6 bases). The V end was cut by 5 bases, the J end by 10 bases, with 15 bases between. The length of the CDR3 is 13 residues. Per germline, CDR1 LNHDA and CDR2 SQIVND (reference sequence). The CDR3 nucleotides are TGTGCCAGTAGTCCTTGGGACTTTTCCGAGCAGTTCTTC. Protein sequence: CASSPWDFSEQFF. The full variable domain, its missing parts supplied by reference TRBV19 and TRBJ2-1, is DGGITQSPKYLFRKEGQNVTLSCEQNLNHDAMYWYRQDPGQGLRLIYYSQIVNDFQKGDIAEGYSVSREKKESFPLTVTSAQKNPTAFYLCASSPWDFSEQFFGPGTRLTVL.

This clone has just one count. This chain links TRBV6-4 with TRBJ2-1; 8 positions match TRBD2. The germline V gene encodes CDR1 MRHNA and CDR2 SNTAGT. CDR3 size: 15 residues. Trimming at V came to 3 bases and at J to 6 bases, leaving 7 bases not matched to a gene. The CDR3 here is CASSERASGLNEQFF. For the CDR3, the DNA is TGTGCCAGCAGTGAACGGGCTAGCGGGCTCAATGAGCAGTTCTTC.

The gene calls are TRBV10-3 and TRBJ2-7, with 10 nucleotides matching TRBD2. The V segment lost 7 bases and the J segment 3 bases; nucleotides outside the gene matches: 6. The CDR3 spans 14 residues. Germline loops: CDR1 ENHRY, CDR2 SYGVKD. The CDR3 DNA reads TGTGCCATCACTCCAACTAGCGGGAACTACGAGCAGTACTTC. Translated: CAITPTSGNYEQYF.

Only a few counts were recorded for this clone. The gene calls are TRBV4-1 and TRBJ1-4; TRBD1 matches 8 bases. Trimming removed 3 bases from V and 0 bases from J; junction bases left unmatched: 6. Germline CDR1 reads MGHRA; CDR2 reads YSYEKL. The CDR3 has 17 residues. CDR3 DNA sequence: TGCGCCAGCAGCCACGCCGGGACAGGCTCAACTAATGAAAAACTGTTTTTT. Translating gives CASSHAGTGSTNEKLFF.

This clone has more than one count but fewer than ten. V gene TRBV18 combines with J gene TRBJ1-1, with unresolved D. Germline lookup yields CDR1 KGHSH and CDR2 LQKENI. Trimming took off 4 bases at V and 0 bases at J, with 3 bases between the two ends. This CDR3 is built from 12 residues. In DNA form, the CDR3 reads TGTGCCAGCTCACGGCTGAACACTGAAGCTTTCTTT. As protein: CASSRLNTEAFF. Variable domain in full (rest from reference TRBV18 and TRBJ1-1): NAGVMQNPRHLVRRRGQEARLRCSPMKGHSHVYWYRQLPEEGLKFMVYLQKENIIDESGMPKERFSAEFPKEGPSILRIQQVVRGDSAAYFCASSRLNTEAFFGQGTRLTVV.

The V gene is TRBV4-2, the J gene TRBJ1-1; 7 bases match TRBD1. J was trimmed by 4 bases and V by 4 bases; bases with no gene match: 6. This CDR3 is 14 amino acids long. Per the germline V gene, CDR1 is LGHNA and CDR2 is YNFKEQ. The CDR3: CASSRGTVGTEAFF. CDR3 bases: TGTGCCAGCAGCCGAGGGACAGTTGGCACTGAAGCTTTCTTT.

The J gene is TRBJ2-5, the V gene TRBV5-6; D is possibly TRBD2 (5 bases). This CDR3 has 16 residues. Per germline, CDR1 SGHDT and CDR2 YYEEEE. Deletions cut 1 base from V and 6 bases from J, with 19 bases between. The CDR3 nucleotides read TGTGCCAGCAGCTTGCTTCCGTCGGGGTTTGGGAAGACCCAGTACTTC. It codes for CASSLLPSGFGKTQYF.

The chain recombines TRBV13 with TRBJ2-1, with 8 positions matching TRBD2. After removal of 4 bases from V and 5 bases from J, the junction contained 7 bases not matched to a gene. The germline gives CDR1 PRHDT, CDR2 FYEKMQ (reference sequence). The CDR3 is 15 residues long. The CDR3 region is CASSSRGGLDNEQFF. In nucleotides, the CDR3 is TGTGCCAGCAGCTCCCGGGGGGGGTTAGACAATGAGCAGTTCTTC.

This chain connects TRBV18 to TRBJ2-3; D not certain. Germline-derived CDR1 and CDR2 are KGHSH and LQKENI. The V and J ends lost 1 base and 6 bases respectively, with 8 bases between them. The CDR3 sequence is 13 residues long. Written as DNA, the CDR3 is TGTGCCAGCTCACCACGGCTGCGGGATACGCAGTATTTT. This translates into CASSPRLRDTQYF.

The chain joins TRBV7-9 to TRBJ2-5; possible D gene TRBD2, 6 bases. Germline values: CDR1 SEHNR, CDR2 FQNEAQ (reference sequence). The length of the CDR3 is 16 residues. With 5 bases removed from V and 1 base from J, the gap between germline ends came to 17 bases. The CDR3 DNA sequence: TGTGCCAGCAGCGATACAACTATAGCGGTCCAAGAGACCCAGTACTTC. It is translated as CASSDTTIAVQETQYF.

This sequence joins TRBV19 and TRBJ2-5; a possible D gene is TRBD2 (6 bases). Trimming took off 4 bases at V and 5 bases at J, with 20 bases between the two ends. The CDR3 runs 16 residues. CDR1 is LNHDA and CDR2 is SQIVND in the germline V gene (reference sequence). The chain's CDR3 is CASSTPRGLGRETQYF. The DNA of the CDR3 is TGTGCCAGTAGTACGCCCCGGGGTTTAGGGAGGGAGACCCAGTACTTC.

The rearrangement links TRBV10-2 to TRBJ2-7, with 16 bases identical to TRBD2. The germline CDR1 and CDR2 sequences are WSHSY and SAAADI. CDR3 size: 17 residues. The J segment lost 0 bases and the V segment lost 6 bases, leaving 5 bases of the junction unmatched. The CDR3 is CASRGLAGGVYSYEQYF. The CDR3 coding sequence is TGCGCCAGCAGGGGACTAGCGGGGGGGGTTTACTCCTACGAGCAGTACTTC.

The rearrangement links TRBV5-1 to TRBJ1-2; D ambiguous. The V gene lost 0 bases and the J gene lost 8 bases, with 11 bases spanning the gap. Germline-derived CDR1 and CDR2 are SGHRS and YFSETQ. This CDR3 region has 13 residues. CDR3 loop: CASSLGVSGGYTF. As DNA, the CDR3 is TGCGCCAGCAGCTTGGGAGTCTCAGGAGGCTACACCTTC.

This clone was seen a few times. The chain couples TRBV7-9 to TRBJ1-5; D gene uncertain. Looked up from germline, CDR1 is SEHNR and CDR2 is FQNEAQ (reference sequence). V lost 5 bases, J lost 0 bases, and 8 bases lay in between. This CDR3 is 14 amino acids long. This CDR3 reads CASSLTDSNQPQHF. CDR3 nucleotides: TGTGCCAGCAGCCTAACAGATAGCAATCAGCCCCAGCATTTT.

The chain links TRBV6-6 to TRBJ1-2; TRBD1 might be the D (5 bases). V was pared by 2 bases and J by 4 bases, with 8 bases between. The germline V gene encodes CDR1 MNHNY and CDR2 SVGAGI (reference sequence). This CDR3 region has 13 residues. Here the CDR3 DNA reads TGTGCCAGCAGTTACGGGGGGGGCTATGGCTACACCTTC. Its protein is CASSYGGGYGYTF.

The chain recombines TRBV5-6 with TRBJ1-3; 9 positions agree with TRBD1. The CDR3 length is 19 residues. After removal of 1 base from V and 3 bases from J, the junction contained 14 bases not matched to a gene. The germline V gene encodes CDR1 SGHDT and CDR2 YYEEEE. The CDR3 region is CASSLRVTGGLRLGNTIYF. Written as DNA, the CDR3 is TGTGCCAGCAGCTTGAGAGTGACAGGGGGTCTACGCCTTGGAAACACCATATATTTT.

V is TRBV2 and J is TRBJ2-5; weak D call: TRBD2 (5 bases). Trimming cost V 7 bases and J 4 bases, with 13 bases left between them. CDR1 is SNHLY and CDR2 is FYNNEI in the germline V gene. The CDR3 is made up of 13 amino acids. In DNA form, the CDR3 reads TGTGCCAGCAATAGGAGCGGTAGAGAGACCCAGTACTTC. Translating gives CASNRSGRETQYF.

The genes are TRBV28 and TRBJ2-1; TRBD2 agrees at 9 bases. Germline-derived CDR1 and CDR2 are MDHEN and SYDVKM. V dropped 8 bases and J dropped 5; count of bases not matched to a gene: 7. This CDR3 has 14 amino acids. CDR3 region: CASEQREDHNEQFF. In DNA, the CDR3 is TGTGCCAGCGAGCAGCGGGAGGACCACAATGAGCAGTTCTTC.